This TCR beta chain derives from a study of blood T cell repertoires in COVID-19. Study in general: Collection of acute and convalescent COVID-19 samples took place in the United States, Italy and Spain. PBMCs, B-cell-depleted T cells, or T cells were the source of the cDNA or gDNA that made up the material.

The CDR3 contains 15 residues. The germline V and J ends were trimmed by 4 bases and 0 bases, with 11 bases remaining between them. Germline CDR1 reads SGHTS; CDR2 reads YDEGEE. Authors' processing steps: Using reference gene primer amplification, nucleated cell counts were estimated. Only in-frame clones appear in the TCRdb table, and some are missing; sequencing was by immunoSEQ multiplex PCR. V and J calls and clone size are those listed in that table; D and trimming were worked out from the DNA. The table shows about 100,000 clones, with approximately 84% occurring only once. The rearrangement joins TRBV5-8 to TRBJ1-3; D gene unclear. Sequencing was carried out using peripheral blood. This TCR came from a woman aged 55-69 years with acute or convalescent COVID-19. The CDR3 sequence is CASSTRVLSGNTIYF. In nucleotides, the CDR3 is TGTGCCAGCAGCACGAGGGTACTCTCTGGAAACACCATATATTTT.